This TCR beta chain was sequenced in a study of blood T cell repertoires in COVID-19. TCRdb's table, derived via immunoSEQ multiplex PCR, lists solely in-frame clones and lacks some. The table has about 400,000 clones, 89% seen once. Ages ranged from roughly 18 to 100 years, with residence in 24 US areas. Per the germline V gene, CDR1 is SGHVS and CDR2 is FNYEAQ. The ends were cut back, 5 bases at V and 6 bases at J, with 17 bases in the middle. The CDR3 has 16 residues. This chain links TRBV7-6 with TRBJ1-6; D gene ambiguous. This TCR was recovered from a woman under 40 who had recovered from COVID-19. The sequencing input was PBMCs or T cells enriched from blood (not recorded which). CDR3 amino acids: CASSRIVSDSNSPLHF. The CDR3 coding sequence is TGTGCCAGCAGCCGAATCGTGTCAGATTCTAATTCACCCCTCCACTTT.